Listed below are T cell receptor beta chains from one sample, sequenced in a study of control samples from healthy donors and cancer patients. Clones were sequenced by immunoSEQ multiplex PCR, and TCRdb holds only the in-frame ones, with some missing. The sample lists roughly 130,000 clones, around nine tenths occurring once. The sequenced material came from blood. Receptor source: a man aged 50 or older in good health. The CDR3 runs from the conserved cysteine through the conserved F or W. A D gene is named only where the DNA matches it firmly. Not all rows give a size; the values are once, few, many and, for expanded clones, a class.

TRBV19	.	.	TRBJ1-1	TGTGCCAGTAGTATGTTACAGGGATATGGGAACACTGAAGCTTTCTTT	CASSMLQGYGNTEAFF
TRBV5-1	.	TRBD1	TRBJ2-7	TGCGCCAGCAGCTTGCAGCCAGGGGGCAACTACGAGCAGTACTTC	CASSLQPGGNYEQYF
TRBV6-5	.	.	TRBJ2-3	TGTGCCAGCAGTAGTAGCTTCACCGGGACGCAGTATTTT	CASSSSFTGTQYF
TRBV5-5	.	TRBD2	TRBJ2-1	TGTGCCAGCAGCTTGCTAGCGGATACCGATTACAATGAGCAGTTCTTC	CASSLLADTDYNEQFF
TRBV6-1	.	.	TRBJ1-1	TGTGCCAGCAGTGGGGCGTCGGGCCGGATTTGGGCTGAAGCTTTCTTT	CASSGASGRIWAEAFF
TRBV7-8	.	.	TRBJ2-7	TGTGCCAGCAGCTTATTTCCTGGGCACAACGAGCAGTACTTC	CASSLFPGHNEQYF
TRBV25-1	.	TRBD1	TRBJ2-7	TGTGCCAGCAGTGAGGACAGGGGCAAATACGAGCAGTACTTC	CASSEDRGKYEQYF
TRBV7-2	.	.	TRBJ1-2	TGTGCCAGCAGCTTAGAGCTTCGGGGCTACACCTTC	CASSLELRGYTF
TRBV10-1	.	.	TRBJ2-6	TGCGCCAGCAGCCCAGGAAAAAACTCTGGGGCCAACGTCCTGACTTTC	CASSPGKNSGANVLTF
TRBV30	.	.	TRBJ1-3	TGTGCCTGGACCCGTCGGGTCTCTGGAAACACCATATATTTT	CAWTRRVSGNTIYF
TRBV2	.	TRBD1	TRBJ1-6	TGTGCCAGTTTCGTAGGACAGGGGAATTCACCCCTCCACTTT	CASFVGQGNSPLHF
TRBV3-1/TRBV3-2	.	.	TRBJ2-3	TGTGCCAGCAGCCAAGATGGAGGGGGCCGCGCAGATACGCAGTATTTT	CASSQDGGGRADTQYF
TRBV7-9	.	.	TRBJ1-1	TGTGCCAGCAGCCCCCGGACAGTCACTGAAGCTTTCTTT	CASSPRTVTEAFF
TRBV6-4	.	.	TRBJ2-5	TGTGCCAGCAGTGATTCAATACAGGGAGACCTCCCTGAAGAGACCCAGTACTTC	CASSDSIQGDLPEETQYF
TRBV2	.	.	TRBJ1-5	TGTGCCAGCAGTGAAGCCCCTGGGGGGGGCCAGCCCCAGCATTTT	CASSEAPGGGQPQHF
TRBV29-1	.	.	TRBJ1-1	TGCAGCGTTGGAAGGGTGGGGGGCACTGAAGCTTTCTTT	CSVGRVGGTEAFF
TRBV5-6	.	.	TRBJ2-1	TGTGCCAGCAGCTTCGGGGGTACGGATGAGCAGTTCTTC	CASSFGGTDEQFF
TRBV5-5	once	.	TRBJ1-1	TGTGCCAGCAGACCCAAACAGGGCTCTGAAGCTTTCTTT	CASRPKQGSEAFF
TRBV28	.	.	TRBJ2-1	TGTGCCAGCAGCCGCCCCGGGGGGCGGTACAATGAGCAGTTCTTC	CASSRPGGRYNEQFF
TRBV28	few	TRBD1	TRBJ2-7	TGTGCCATCGAAGACCGGGACAGAGCCTACGAGCAGTACTTC	CAIEDRDRAYEQYF
TRBV28	.	.	TRBJ2-1	TGTGCCAGCAGTTTACGTCACAATGAGCAGTTCTTC	CASSLRHNEQFF
TRBV29-1	once	TRBD1	TRBJ1-2	TGCAGCGTTGAAACTGGACAGGGCGGCTATGGCTACACCTTC	CSVETGQGGYGYTF
TRBV2	.	.	TRBJ1-1	TGTGCCAGCAGCGAACAGGGCCCTGAAGCTTTCTTT	CASSEQGPEAFF
TRBV2	.	.	TRBJ2-2	TGTGCCAGCAGTCCAAGGGTGTCCACCGGGGAGCTGTTTTTT	CASSPRVSTGELFF
TRBV6-5	.	.	TRBJ2-7	TGTGCCAGCAGCTCGGGTCCTTCCTACGAGCAGTACTTC	CASSSGPSYEQYF
TRBV7-2	.	TRBD1	TRBJ1-1	TGTGCCAGCAGCCCCAGACAGGGGAACACTGAAGCTTTCTTT	CASSPRQGNTEAFF
TRBV11-3	.	TRBD2	TRBJ2-3	TGTGCCAGCAGTCAAGGACTAGCGGGACGCACAGATACGCAGTATTTT	CASSQGLAGRTDTQYF
TRBV5-1	once	.	TRBJ2-5	TGCGCCAGCTCCACCGGGCTTCAGGGGACCCAGTACTTC	CASSTGLQGTQYF
TRBV6-5	.	.	TRBJ1-1	TGTGCCAGCAGCCGAGTCTTCATGTCGACTGAAGCTTTCTTT	CASSRVFMSTEAFF
TRBV11-3	.	.	TRBJ1-2	TGTGCCAGCAGCTCACCGAGGGTGGGTGGCTACACCTTC	CASSSPRVGGYTF
TRBV5-1	.	.	TRBJ1-1	TGCGCCAGCAGCTCGGCTGGTAGGGGCAGCGGGCCCACTGAAGCTTTCTTT	CASSSAGRGSGPTEAFF
TRBV3-1/TRBV3-2	.	.	TRBJ2-7	TGTGCCAGCAGCCAATTCAGTTCCGGGACTGGAAACGAGCAGTACTTC	CASSQFSSGTGNEQYF
TRBV5-5	.	.	TRBJ1-5	TGTGCCAGCAGCTTGCAGGGGAATCAGCCCCAGCATTTT	CASSLQGNQPQHF
TRBV11-2	.	.	TRBJ2-2	TGTGCCAGCAGCTTCCTCCTAGGGGCCACCGGGGAGCTGTTTTTT	CASSFLLGATGELFF
TRBV10-3	once	TRBD2	TRBJ2-3	TGTGCCATCAGTGAGTTATCGGTCGGGGGGGCCATAGATACGCAGTATTTT	CAISELSVGGAIDTQYF
TRBV4-2	.	.	TRBJ1-2	TGTGCCAGCAGTGGGAGGGGGGAGGTCTATGGCTACACCTTC	CASSGRGEVYGYTF
TRBV5-4	once	.	TRBJ2-3	TGTGCCAGCAGCTTGCAGGGATCAGATACGCAGTATTTT	CASSLQGSDTQYF
TRBV6-5	.	TRBD2	TRBJ2-5	TGTGCCAGCAGTTACGGAAGCGGGGGGCAAGAGACCCAGTACTTC	CASSYGSGGQETQYF
TRBV11-2	.	.	TRBJ2-7	TGTGCCAGCAGCTTAGCAGGGTTGGTGAGTGAGCAGTACTTC	CASSLAGLVSEQYF
TRBV4-1	.	.	TRBJ1-1	TGCGCCAGCAGCCAAGTGACCAGGGCCACGGAGGCTTTCTTT	CASSQVTRATEAFF
TRBV5-5	.	.	TRBJ1-3	TGTGCCAGCAGCCGTCTAGGGATTGCTGGAAACACCATATATTTT	CASSRLGIAGNTIYF
TRBV11-3	.	.	TRBJ2-7	TGTGCCAGCAGCCCGCTTCGAAGCTCCTACGAGCAGTACTTC	CASSPLRSSYEQYF